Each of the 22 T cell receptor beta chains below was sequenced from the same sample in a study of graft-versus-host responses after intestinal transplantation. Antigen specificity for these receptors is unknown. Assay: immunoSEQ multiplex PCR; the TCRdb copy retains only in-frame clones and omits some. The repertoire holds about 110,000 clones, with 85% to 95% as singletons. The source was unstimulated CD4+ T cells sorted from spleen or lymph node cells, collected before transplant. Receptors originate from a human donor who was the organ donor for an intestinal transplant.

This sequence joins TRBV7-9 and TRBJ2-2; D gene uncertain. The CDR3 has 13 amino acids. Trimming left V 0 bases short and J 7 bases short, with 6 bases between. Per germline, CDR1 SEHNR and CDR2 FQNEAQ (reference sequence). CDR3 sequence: CASSLAVGGELFF. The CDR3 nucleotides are TGTGCCAGCAGCTTAGCTGTCGGCGGGGAGCTGTTTTTT.

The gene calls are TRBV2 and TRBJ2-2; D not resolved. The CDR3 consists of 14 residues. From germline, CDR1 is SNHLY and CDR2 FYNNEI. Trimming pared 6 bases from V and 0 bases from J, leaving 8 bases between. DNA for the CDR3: TGTGCCAGCAGCTCTAAGCCGAACACCGGGGAGCTGTTTTTT. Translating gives CASSSKPNTGELFF. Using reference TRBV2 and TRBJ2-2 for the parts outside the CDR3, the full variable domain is EPEVTQTPSHQVTQMGQEVILRCVPISNHLYFYWYRQILGQKVEFLVSFYNNEISEKSEIFDDQFSVERPDGSNFTLKIRSTKLEDSAMYFCASSSKPNTGELFFGEGSRLTVL.

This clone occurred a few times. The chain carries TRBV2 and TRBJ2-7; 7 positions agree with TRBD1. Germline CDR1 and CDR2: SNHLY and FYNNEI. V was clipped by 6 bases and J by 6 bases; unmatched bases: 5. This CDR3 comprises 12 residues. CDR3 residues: CASSKTGLEQYF. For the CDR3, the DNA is TGTGCCAGCAGCAAGACAGGGCTCGAGCAGTACTTC.

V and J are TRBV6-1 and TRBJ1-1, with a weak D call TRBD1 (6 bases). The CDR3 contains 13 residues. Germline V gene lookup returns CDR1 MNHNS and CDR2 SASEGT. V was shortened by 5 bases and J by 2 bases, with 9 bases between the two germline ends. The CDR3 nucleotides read TGTGCCAGCAGTATCGGGACAAACACTGAAGCTTTCTTT. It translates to CASSIGTNTEAFF.

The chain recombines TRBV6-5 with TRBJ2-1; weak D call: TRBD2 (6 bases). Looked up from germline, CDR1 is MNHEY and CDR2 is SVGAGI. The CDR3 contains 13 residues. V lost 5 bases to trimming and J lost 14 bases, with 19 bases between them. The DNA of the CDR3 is TGTGCCAGCAGTGACGGGGGACCGTTTGGCGAGTTCTTC. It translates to CASSDGGPFGEFF.

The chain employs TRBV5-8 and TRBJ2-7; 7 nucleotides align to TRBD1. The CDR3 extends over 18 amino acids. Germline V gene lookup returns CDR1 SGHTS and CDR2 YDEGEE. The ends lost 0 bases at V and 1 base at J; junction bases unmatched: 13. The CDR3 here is CASSLGAWDRTGSYEQYF. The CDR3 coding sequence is TGTGCCAGCAGCTTGGGAGCCTGGGACCGGACAGGATCCTACGAGCAGTACTTC.

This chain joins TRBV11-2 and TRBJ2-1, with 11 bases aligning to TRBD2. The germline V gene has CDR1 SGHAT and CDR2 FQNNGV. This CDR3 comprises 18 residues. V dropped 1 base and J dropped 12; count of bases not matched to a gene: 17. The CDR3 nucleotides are TGTGCCAGCAGCTTAGGGAGAGGGGGACTAGCGGCCCTGGGTGGGCAGTTCTTC. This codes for CASSLGRGGLAALGGQFF. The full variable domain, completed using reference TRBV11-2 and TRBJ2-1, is EAGVAQSPRYKIIEKRQSVAFWCNPISGHATLYWYQQILGQGPKLLIQFQNNGVVDDSQLPKDRFSAERLKGVDSTLKIQPAKLEDSAVYLCASSLGRGGLAALGGQFFGPGTRLTVL.

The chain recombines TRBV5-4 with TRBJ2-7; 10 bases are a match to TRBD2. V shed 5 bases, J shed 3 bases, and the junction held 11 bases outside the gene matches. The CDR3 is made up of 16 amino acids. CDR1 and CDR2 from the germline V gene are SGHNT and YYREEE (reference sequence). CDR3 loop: CASSPDASGSLYEQYF. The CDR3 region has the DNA TGTGCCAGCAGTCCTGATGCTAGCGGGAGTCTCTACGAGCAGTACTTC.

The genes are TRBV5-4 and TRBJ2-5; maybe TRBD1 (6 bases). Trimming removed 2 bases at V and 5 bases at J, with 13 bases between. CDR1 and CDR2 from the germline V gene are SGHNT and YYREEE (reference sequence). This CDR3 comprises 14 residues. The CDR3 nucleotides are TGTGCCAGCAGCTTAGATGCAGGGGCCGAGACCCAGTACTTC. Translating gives CASSLDAGAETQYF.

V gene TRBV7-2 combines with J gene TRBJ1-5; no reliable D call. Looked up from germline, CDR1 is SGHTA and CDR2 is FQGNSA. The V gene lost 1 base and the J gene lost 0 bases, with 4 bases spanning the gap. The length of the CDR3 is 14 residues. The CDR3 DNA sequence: TGTGCCAGCAGCTTAGGGGTTAGCAATCAGCCCCAGCATTTT. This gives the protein CASSLGVSNQPQHF.

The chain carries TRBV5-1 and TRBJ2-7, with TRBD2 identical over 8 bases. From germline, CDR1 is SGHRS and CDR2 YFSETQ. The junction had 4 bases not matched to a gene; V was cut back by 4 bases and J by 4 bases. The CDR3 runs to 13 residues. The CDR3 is CASSQRGFYEQYF. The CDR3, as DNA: TGCGCCAGCAGCCAGCGGGGGTTTTACGAGCAGTACTTC.

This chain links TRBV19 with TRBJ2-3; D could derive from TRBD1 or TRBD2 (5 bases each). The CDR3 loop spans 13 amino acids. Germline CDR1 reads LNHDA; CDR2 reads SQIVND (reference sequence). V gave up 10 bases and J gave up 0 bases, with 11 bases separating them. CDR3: CATAGASTDTQYF. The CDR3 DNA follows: TGTGCCACGGCCGGGGCTAGCACAGATACGCAGTATTTT.

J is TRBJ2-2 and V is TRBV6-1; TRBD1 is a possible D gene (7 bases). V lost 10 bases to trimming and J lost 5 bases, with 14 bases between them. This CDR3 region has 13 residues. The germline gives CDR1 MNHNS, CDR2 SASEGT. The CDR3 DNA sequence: TGTGCCACCGGACAGGCGGGGACCGGGGAGCTGTTTTTT. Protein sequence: CATGQAGTGELFF.

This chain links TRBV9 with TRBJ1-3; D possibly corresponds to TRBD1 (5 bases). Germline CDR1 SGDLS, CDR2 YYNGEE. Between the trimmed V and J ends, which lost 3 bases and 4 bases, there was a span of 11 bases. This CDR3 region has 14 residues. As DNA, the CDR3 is TGTGCCAGCAGCGGAGCGGGGGACGGAAACACCATATATTTT. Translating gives CASSGAGDGNTIYF.

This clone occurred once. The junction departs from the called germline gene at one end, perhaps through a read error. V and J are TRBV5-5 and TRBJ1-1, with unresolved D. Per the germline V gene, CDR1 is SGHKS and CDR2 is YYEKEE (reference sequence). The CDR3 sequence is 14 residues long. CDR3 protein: CASTLLGLNTEAFF. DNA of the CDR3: TGTGCCAGCACCTTGCTCGGGTTGAACACTGAAGCTTTCTTT.

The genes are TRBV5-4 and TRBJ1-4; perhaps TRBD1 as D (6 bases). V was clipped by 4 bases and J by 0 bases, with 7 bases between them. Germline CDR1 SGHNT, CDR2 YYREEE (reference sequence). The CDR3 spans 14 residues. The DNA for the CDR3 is TGTGCCAGCAGCCACAGGGCAACTAATGAAAAACTGTTTTTT. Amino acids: CASSHRATNEKLFF.

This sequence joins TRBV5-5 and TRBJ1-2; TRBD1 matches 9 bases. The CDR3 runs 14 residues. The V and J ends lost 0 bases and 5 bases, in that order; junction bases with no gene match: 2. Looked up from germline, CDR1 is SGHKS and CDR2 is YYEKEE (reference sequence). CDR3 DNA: TGTGCCAGCAGCTTGGGACAGGGGGTTTATGGCTACACCTTC. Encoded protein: CASSLGQGVYGYTF. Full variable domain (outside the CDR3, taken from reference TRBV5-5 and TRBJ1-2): DAGVTQSPTHLIKTRGQQVTLRCSPISGHKSVSWYQQVLGQGPQFIFQYYEKEERGRGNFPDRFSARQFPNYSSELNVNALLLGDSALYLCASSLGQGVYGYTFGSGTRLTVV.

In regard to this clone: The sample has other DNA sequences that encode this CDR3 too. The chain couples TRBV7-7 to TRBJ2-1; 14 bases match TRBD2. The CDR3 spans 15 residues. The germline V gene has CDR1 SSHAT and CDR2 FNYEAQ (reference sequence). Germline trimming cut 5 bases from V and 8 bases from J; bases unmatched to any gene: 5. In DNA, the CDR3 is TGTGCCAGCAGCCCGGGACTAGCGGGAGTCTATGAGCAGTTCTTC. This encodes CASSPGLAGVYEQFF.

DNA of the CDR3: TGTGCCAGCAGCTTAAGGGAGGTGGGAAAATCGGCCGGGGAGCTGTTTTTT. Its translation: CASSLREVGKSAGELFF. The J gene is TRBJ2-2, the V gene TRBV11-2, with D possibly matching TRBD2 (6 bases). CDR1 is SGHAT and CDR2 is FQNNGV in the germline V gene. There are 17 residues in the CDR3. V dropped 2 bases and J dropped 6 bases, with 19 bases sitting between them.

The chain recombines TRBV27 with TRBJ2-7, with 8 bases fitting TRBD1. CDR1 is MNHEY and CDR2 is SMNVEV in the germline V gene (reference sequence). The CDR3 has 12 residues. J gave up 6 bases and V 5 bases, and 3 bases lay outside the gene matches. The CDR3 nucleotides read TGTGCCAGCAGTGTAGGACAGGGCGAGCAGTACTTC. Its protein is CASSVGQGEQYF.

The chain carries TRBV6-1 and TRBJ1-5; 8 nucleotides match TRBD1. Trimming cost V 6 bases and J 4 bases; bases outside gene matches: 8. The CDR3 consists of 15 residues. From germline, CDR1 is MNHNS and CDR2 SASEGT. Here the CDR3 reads CASRPDRGENQPQHF. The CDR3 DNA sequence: TGTGCCAGCAGGCCCGACAGGGGTGAGAATCAGCCCCAGCATTTT.

The CDR3 loop is CASSELGPWNTEAFF. CDR3 nucleotide sequence: TGTGCCAGCAGTGAATTGGGGCCCTGGAACACTGAAGCTTTCTTT. The rearrangement joins TRBV2 to TRBJ1-1, with TRBD1 as a possible D gene (5 bases). CDR3 length equals 15 residues. The V gene's germline CDR1 is SNHLY and CDR2 FYNNEI. V lost 2 bases to trimming and J lost 1 base, with 11 bases between them.